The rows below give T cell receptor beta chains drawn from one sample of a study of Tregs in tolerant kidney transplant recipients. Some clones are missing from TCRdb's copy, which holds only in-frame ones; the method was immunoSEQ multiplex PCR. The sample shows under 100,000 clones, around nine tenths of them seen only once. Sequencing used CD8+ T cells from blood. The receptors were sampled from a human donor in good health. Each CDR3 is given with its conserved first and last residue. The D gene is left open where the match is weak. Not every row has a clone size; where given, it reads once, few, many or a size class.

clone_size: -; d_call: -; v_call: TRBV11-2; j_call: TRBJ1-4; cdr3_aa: CASGSPVGSTNEKLFF; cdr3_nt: TGTGCCAGCGGGAGTCCAGTGGGTTCAACTAATGAAAAACTGTTTTTT
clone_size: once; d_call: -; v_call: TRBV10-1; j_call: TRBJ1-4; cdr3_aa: CASSDRTPTAEKLFF; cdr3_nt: TGCGCCAGCAGTGATCGGACGCCTACCGCGGAAAAACTGTTTTTT
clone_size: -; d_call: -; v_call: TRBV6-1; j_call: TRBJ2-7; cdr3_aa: CASSEPHRPGAYEQYF; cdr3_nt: TGTGCCAGCAGTGAACCCCACCGTCCAGGCGCCTACGAGCAGTACTTC
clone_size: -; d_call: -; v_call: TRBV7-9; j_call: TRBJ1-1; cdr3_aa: CASSFTTGTEAFF; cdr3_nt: TGTGCCAGCAGCTTTACAACGGGCACTGAAGCTTTCTTT
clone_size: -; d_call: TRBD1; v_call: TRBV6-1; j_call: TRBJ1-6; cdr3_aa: CASSETGEASPLHF; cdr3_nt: TGTGCCAGCAGTGAGACAGGGGAGGCTTCACCCCTCCACTTT
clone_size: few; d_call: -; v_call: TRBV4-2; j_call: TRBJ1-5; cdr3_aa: CASSQDEGVNQPQHF; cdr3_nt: TGTGCCAGCAGCCAAGATGAGGGGGTAAATCAGCCCCAGCATTTT
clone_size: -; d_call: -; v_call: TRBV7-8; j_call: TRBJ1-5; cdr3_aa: CASSRGLGLDNQPQHF; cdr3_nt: TGTGCCAGCAGCCGTGGACTGGGATTAGACAATCAGCCCCAGCATTTT
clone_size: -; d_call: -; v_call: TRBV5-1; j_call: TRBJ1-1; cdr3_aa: CASSLGQGAFF; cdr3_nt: TGCGCCAGCAGCTTGGGTCAGGGGGCTTTCTTT
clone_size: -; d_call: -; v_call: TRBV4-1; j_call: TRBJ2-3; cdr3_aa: CASSQGAGDTQYF; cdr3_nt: TGCGCCAGCAGCCAAGGCGCCGGCGATACGCAGTATTTT
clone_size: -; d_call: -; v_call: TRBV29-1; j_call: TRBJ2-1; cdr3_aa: CSVDSSGYNEQFF; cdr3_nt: TGCAGCGTTGATTCGAGTGGATACAATGAGCAGTTCTTC
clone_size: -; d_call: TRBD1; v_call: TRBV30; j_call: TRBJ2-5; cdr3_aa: CAVDRAIGETQYF; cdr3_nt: TGTGCCGTTGACAGGGCCATCGGGGAGACCCAGTACTTC
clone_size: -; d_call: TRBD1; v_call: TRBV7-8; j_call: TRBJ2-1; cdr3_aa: CASSAPRDSLYNEQFF; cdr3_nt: TGTGCCAGCAGCGCACCCCGGGACAGTCTCTACAATGAGCAGTTCTTC
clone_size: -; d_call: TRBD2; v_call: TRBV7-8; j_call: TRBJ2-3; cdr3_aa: CASSRGTSFADTQYF; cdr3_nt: TGTGCCAGCAGCCGAGGGACTAGCTTTGCAGATACGCAGTATTTT
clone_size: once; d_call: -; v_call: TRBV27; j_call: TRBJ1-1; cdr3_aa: CASSLRPTNTEAFF; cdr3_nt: TGTGCCAGCAGTTTAAGACCCACAAACACTGAAGCTTTCTTT
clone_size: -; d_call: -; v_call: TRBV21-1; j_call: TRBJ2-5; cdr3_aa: CASSKGGEGQETQYF; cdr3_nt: TGTGCCAGCAGCAAGGGCGGAGAGGGGCAAGAGACCCAGTACTTC
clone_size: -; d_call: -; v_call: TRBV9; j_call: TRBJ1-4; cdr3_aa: CASSQDRDEKLFF; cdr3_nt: TGTGCCAGCAGCCAGGACAGAGATGAAAAACTGTTTTTT
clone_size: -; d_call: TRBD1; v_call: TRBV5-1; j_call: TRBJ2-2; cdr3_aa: CASSRDRQTGELFF; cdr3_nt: TGCGCCAGCAGTCGGGACAGACAGACCGGGGAGCTGTTTTTT
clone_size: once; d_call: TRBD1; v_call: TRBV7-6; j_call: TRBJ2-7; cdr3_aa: CASSSYGTGGGEQYF; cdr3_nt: TGTGCCAGCAGCTCCTACGGGACAGGGGGGGGCGAGCAGTACTTC
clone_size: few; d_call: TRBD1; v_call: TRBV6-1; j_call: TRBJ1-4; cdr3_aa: CASSEGAGGNEKLFF; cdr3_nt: TGTGCCAGCAGTGAAGGGGCAGGGGGTAATGAAAAACTGTTTTTT
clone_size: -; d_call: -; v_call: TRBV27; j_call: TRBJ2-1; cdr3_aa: CASRVSSYNEQFF; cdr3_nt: TGTGCCAGCAGAGTTAGCTCCTACAATGAGCAGTTCTTC
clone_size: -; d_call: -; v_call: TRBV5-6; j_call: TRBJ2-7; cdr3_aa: CASSLGSHYEQYF; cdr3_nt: TGTGCCAGCAGCTTGGGCAGTCACTACGAGCAGTACTTC
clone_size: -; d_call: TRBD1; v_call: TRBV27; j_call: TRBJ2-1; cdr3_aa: CASNIQGANEQFF; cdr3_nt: TGTGCCAGCAATATACAGGGGGCCAATGAGCAGTTCTTC
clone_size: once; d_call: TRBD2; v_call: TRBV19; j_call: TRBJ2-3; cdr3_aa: CASSSRLAGGPDTQYF; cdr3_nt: TGTGCCAGTAGTTCGAGACTAGCGGGAGGGCCAGATACGCAGTATTTT
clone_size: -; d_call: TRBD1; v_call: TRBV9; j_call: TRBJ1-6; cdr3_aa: CASSARTGGGSPLHF; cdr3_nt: TGTGCCAGCAGCGCAAGGACAGGGGGGGGGTCACCCCTCCACTTT
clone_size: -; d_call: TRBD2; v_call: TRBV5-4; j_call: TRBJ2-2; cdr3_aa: CASSQAGNTGELFF; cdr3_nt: TGTGCCAGCAGCCAAGCGGGAAACACCGGGGAGCTGTTTTTT
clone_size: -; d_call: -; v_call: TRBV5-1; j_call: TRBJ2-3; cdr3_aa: CASSLGILSTDTQYF; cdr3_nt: TGCGCCAGCAGCTTGGGCATACTTAGCACAGATACGCAGTATTTT
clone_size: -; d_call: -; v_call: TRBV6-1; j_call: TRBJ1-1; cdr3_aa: CAVGRGNTEAFF; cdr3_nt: TGTGCCGTGGGACGGGGCAACACTGAAGCTTTCTTT
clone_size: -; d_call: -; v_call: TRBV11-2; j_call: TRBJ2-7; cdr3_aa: CASSLMRTHTYEQYF; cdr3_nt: TGTGCCAGCAGCTTAATGCGGACGCATACCTACGAGCAGTACTTC
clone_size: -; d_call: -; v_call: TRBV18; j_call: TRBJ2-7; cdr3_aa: CASSPRSGQSYEQYF; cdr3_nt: TGTGCCAGCTCACCACGGTCAGGGCAGTCCTACGAGCAGTACTTC
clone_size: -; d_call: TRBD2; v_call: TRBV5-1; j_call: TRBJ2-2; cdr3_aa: CASISDLLAENTGELFF; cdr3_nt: TGCGCCAGCATATCCGACTTACTAGCGGAGAACACCGGGGAGCTGTTTTTT
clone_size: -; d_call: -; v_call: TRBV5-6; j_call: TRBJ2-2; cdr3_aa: CASSEQSGELFF; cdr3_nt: TGTGCCAGCAGCGAGCAGAGCGGGGAGCTGTTTTTT
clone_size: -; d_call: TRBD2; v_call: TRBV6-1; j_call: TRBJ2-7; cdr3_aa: CASSEVLGTSGRANEQYF; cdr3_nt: TGTGCCAGCAGTGAAGTTCTCGGGACTAGCGGGAGGGCTAACGAGCAGTACTTC
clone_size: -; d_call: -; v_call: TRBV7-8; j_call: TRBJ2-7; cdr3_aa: CASSLWSGSSYEQYF; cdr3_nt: TGTGCCAGCAGCCTATGGTCAGGGAGCTCCTACGAGCAGTACTTC
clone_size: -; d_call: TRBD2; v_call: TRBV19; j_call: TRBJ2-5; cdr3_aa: CAKRAPGSGGETQYF; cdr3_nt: TGTGCCAAAAGGGCTCCGGGCTCCGGGGGGGAGACCCAGTACTTC
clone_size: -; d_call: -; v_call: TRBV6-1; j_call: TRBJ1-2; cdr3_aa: CASYRETGGYTF; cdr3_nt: TGTGCCAGTTACAGGGAAACTGGGGGCTACACCTTC
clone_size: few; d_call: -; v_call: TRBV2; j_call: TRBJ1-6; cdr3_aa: CASSETVDSINSPLHF; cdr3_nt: TGTGCCAGCAGTGAAACGGTTGACAGTATCAATTCACCCCTCCACTTT
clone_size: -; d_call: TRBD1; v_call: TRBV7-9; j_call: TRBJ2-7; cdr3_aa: CASSLEDRGKPYEQYF; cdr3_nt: TGTGCCAGCAGCTTAGAGGACAGGGGCAAGCCCTACGAGCAGTACTTC
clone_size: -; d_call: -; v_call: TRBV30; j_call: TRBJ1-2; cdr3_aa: CAWRHREVNYGYTF; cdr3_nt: TGTGCCTGGAGACACAGGGAGGTTAACTATGGCTACACCTTC
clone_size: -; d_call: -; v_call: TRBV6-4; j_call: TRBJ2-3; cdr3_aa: CASSKGLSTDTQYF; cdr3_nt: TGTGCCAGCAGTAAGGGACTTAGCACAGATACGCAGTATTTT
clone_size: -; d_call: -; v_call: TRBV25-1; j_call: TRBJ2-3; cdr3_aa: CASSSDGEITDTQYF; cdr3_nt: TGTGCCAGCTCGTCCGACGGGGAAATAACAGATACGCAGTATTTT
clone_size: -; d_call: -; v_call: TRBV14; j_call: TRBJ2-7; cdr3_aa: CASSQRTAIFSYEQYF; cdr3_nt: TGTGCCAGCAGCCAACGGACAGCTATCTTCTCCTACGAGCAGTACTTC
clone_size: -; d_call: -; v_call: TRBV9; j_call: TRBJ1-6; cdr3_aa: CASSTRQRSYNSPLHF; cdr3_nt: TGTGCCAGCAGCACCCGACAGCGCTCCTATAATTCACCCCTCCACTTT
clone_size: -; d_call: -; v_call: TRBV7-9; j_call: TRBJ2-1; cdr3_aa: CASSWALRGYSYNEQFF; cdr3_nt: TGTGCCAGCAGTTGGGCACTCAGGGGATATTCCTACAATGAGCAGTTCTTC
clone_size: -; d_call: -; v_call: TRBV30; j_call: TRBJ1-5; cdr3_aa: CAWSPGPSNQPQHF; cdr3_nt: TGTGCCTGGAGCCCCGGGCCTAGCAATCAGCCCCAGCATTTT
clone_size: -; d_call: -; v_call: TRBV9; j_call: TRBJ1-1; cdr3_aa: CASSVELVGWNTEAFF; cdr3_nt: TGTGCCAGCAGCGTAGAGCTTGTCGGATGGAACACTGAAGCTTTCTTT
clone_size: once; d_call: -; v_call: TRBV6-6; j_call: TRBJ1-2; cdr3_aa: CASTESGLGGYTF; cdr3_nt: TGTGCCAGCACCGAAAGCGGTTTGGGTGGCTACACCTTC
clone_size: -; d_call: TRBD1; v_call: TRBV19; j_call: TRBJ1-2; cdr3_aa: CASSIGQGGYGYTF; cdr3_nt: TGTGCCAGTAGTATTGGACAGGGAGGCTATGGCTACACCTTC
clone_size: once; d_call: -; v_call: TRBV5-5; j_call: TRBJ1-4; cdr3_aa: CASSFPGGYNEKLFF; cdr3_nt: TGTGCCAGCAGCTTCCCGGGAGGCTATAATGAAAAACTGTTTTTT
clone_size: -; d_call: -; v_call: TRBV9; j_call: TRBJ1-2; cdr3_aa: CASRHRDGANYGYTF; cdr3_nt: TGTGCCAGCAGGCACAGGGATGGTGCGAACTATGGCTACACCTTC
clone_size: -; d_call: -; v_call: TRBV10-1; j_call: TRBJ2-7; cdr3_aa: CASRDKRGPYEQYF; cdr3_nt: TGCGCCAGCAGAGATAAGAGGGGTCCCTACGAGCAGTACTTC
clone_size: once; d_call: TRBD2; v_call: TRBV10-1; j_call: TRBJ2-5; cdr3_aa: CASSVAGEVETQYF; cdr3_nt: TGCGCCAGCAGTGTAGCGGGAGAAGTGGAGACCCAGTACTTC
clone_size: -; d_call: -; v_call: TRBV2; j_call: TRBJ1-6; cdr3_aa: CASRADVTGRAPLHF; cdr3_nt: TGTGCCAGCAGAGCGGATGTCACAGGGAGAGCACCCCTCCACTTT
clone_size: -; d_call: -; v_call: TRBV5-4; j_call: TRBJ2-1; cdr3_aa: CASSPGDTTYNEQFF; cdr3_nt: TGTGCCAGCAGCCCGGGGGACACCACCTACAATGAGCAGTTCTTC
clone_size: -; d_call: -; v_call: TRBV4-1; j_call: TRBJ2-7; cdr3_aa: CASSPGGGGPTYEQYF; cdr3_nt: TGCGCCAGCAGCCCAGGGGGCGGGGGTCCAACCTACGAGCAGTACTTC